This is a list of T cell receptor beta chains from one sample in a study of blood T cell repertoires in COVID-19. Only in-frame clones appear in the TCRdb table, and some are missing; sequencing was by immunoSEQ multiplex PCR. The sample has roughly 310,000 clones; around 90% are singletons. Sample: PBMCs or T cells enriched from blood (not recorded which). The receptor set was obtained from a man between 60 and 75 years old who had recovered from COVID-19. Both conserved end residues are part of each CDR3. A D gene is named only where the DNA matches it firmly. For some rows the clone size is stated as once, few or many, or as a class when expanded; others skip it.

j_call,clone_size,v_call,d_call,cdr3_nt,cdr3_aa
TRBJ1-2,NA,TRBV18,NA,TGTGCCAGCTCACCAAAGGGGCCTCAAAGATCGTCTAACTATGGCTACACCTTC,CASSPKGPQRSSNYGYTF
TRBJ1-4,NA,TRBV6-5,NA,TGTGCCAGCAGGGGACAATCTAATGAAAAACTGTTTTTT,CASRGQSNEKLFF
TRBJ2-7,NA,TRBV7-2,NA,TGTGCCAGCAGCGCACAGGCAGTGAACGAGCAGTACTTC,CASSAQAVNEQYF
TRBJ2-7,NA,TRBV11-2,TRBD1,TGTGCCAGCAGCTTAGTTCGACAGGGGGGTTACGAGCAGTACTTC,CASSLVRQGGYEQYF
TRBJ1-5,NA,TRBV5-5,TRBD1,TGTGCCAGCAGCTACACAGGGGTGGGACAGCCCCAGCATTTT,CASSYTGVGQPQHF
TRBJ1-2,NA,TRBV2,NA,TGTGCCAGCAGTGGTCAGGGGCTAGATGGCTACACCTTC,CASSGQGLDGYTF
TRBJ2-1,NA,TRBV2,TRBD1,TGTGCCAGCACCGAGACAGGGGTTAGCTCCTACAATGAGCAGTTCTTC,CASTETGVSSYNEQFF
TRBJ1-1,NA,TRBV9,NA,TGTGCCAGCAGCGTCGGGGGGCCTATGAACACTGAAGCTTTCTTT,CASSVGGPMNTEAFF
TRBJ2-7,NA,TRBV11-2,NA,TGTGCCAGCGGGCGGGCACCCTACGAGCAGTACTTC,CASGRAPYEQYF
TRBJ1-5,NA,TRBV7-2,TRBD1,TGTGCCAGCAGCTACAGGGGAGAGCAGCCCCAGCATTTT,CASSYRGEQPQHF
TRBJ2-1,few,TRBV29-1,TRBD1,TGCAGCGTTGACGGACAGGGATTTTTTGGGTACAATGAGCAGTTCTTC,CSVDGQGFFGYNEQFF
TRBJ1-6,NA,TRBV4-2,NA,TGTGCCAGCAGCCAAGAGGACAGCTCCCATTCACCCCTCCACTTT,CASSQEDSSHSPLHF
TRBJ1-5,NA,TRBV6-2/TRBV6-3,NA,TGTGCCAGCAGTTACGGACAGTTTAGCAATCAGCCCCAGCATTTT,CASSYGQFSNQPQHF
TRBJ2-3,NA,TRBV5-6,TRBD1,TGTGCCAGCAGCATGACAGGGGGCGCGGCAGATACGCAGTATTTT,CASSMTGGAADTQYF
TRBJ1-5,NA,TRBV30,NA,TGTGCCTGGAGTGTCCGGGGTTATCAGCCCCAGCATTTT,CAWSVRGYQPQHF
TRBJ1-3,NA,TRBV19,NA,TGTGCCTCAGCCGGGGGTCCTGGAAACACCATATATTTT,CASAGGPGNTIYF
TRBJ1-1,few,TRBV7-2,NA,TGTGCCAGCAGCTCGACCCCCAGTCCCACGGGGGCTTTCTTT,CASSSTPSPTGAFF
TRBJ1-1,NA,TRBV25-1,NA,TGTGCCAGCAGTGAAGGGGCGATGAACACTGAAGCTTTCTTT,CASSEGAMNTEAFF
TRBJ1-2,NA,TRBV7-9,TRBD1,TGTGCCAGCAGCTTAGCCGGACAGGGGGCTTCGGGCCTATATGGCTACACCTTC,CASSLAGQGASGLYGYTF
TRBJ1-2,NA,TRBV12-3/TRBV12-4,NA,TGTGCCAGCAGCTCAAGGGGAATCGATGGCTACACCTTC,CASSSRGIDGYTF
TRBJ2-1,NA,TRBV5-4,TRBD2,TGTGCCAGCAGCTCCTGGACTAGCGGGAGGGCAGGCCCCTACAATGAGCAGTTCTTC,CASSSWTSGRAGPYNEQFF
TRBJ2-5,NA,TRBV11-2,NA,TGTGCCAGCAACAATGTTCCAGAGACCCAGTACTTC,CASNNVPETQYF
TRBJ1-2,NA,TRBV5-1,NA,TGCGCCAGCAGTCCTACTGGCGGGGTGAATGGCTACACCTTC,CASSPTGGVNGYTF
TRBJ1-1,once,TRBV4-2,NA,TGTGCCAGCAGCCTCGAGACCGACAGGCTCACTAACACTGAAGCTTTCTTT,CASSLETDRLTNTEAFF
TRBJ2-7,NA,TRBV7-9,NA,TGTGCCAGCAGGTCGGGAGTCACCTACGAGCAGTACTTC,CASRSGVTYEQYF
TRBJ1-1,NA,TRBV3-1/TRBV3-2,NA,TGTGCCAGCAGCTATCAGGGTTCCACTGAAGCTTTCTTT,CASSYQGSTEAFF
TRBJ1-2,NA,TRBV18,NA,TGTGCCAGCTCACCCCCAGGGAATCTCTATGGCTACACCTTC,CASSPPGNLYGYTF
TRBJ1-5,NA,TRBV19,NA,TGTGCCACAAAGTGGACACCGAATAGCAATCAGCCCCAGCATTTT,CATKWTPNSNQPQHF
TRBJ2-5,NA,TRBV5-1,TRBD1,TGCGCCAGCAGCTCGACAGGGGCCGTACAAGAGACCCAGTACTTC,CASSSTGAVQETQYF
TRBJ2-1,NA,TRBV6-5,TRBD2,TGTGCCAGCAGTTACTCTCGGCGGGGGGCCAACAATGAGCAGTTCTTC,CASSYSRRGANNEQFF
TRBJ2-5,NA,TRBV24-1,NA,TGTGCCATCCCGGATAGGGGCACCCAAGAGACCCAGTACTTC,CAIPDRGTQETQYF
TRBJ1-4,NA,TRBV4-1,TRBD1,TGCGCCAGCAGCCCCTACTCGGGACAGGGGGGTGAAAAACTGTTTTTT,CASSPYSGQGGEKLFF